This T cell receptor beta chain was found in a study of cytomegalovirus exposure and HLA in healthy donors. Overall study: Early on, a data release was issued that held 80 million or so unique TCRs from HLA-typed donors. General observations from the study: Fewer N-insertions than the approximately 680-donor mean were reportedly shown by an Asian-associated ancestry cluster in a later analysis. A later analysis linked a missense DCLRE1C variant to TCR beta V- and J-gene trimming.

Concerning this clone itself: The antigen is unknown.

Donors showed nominal health when sampled, although they likely had unrecorded immune exposures. A multiplex PCR was run with 60 Vbeta primers and 13 Jbeta primers. Sequencing was performed with immunoSEQ multiplex PCR; in TCRdb, only in-frame clones are kept and a portion is missing. The profile shows 60,000 to 70,000 clones, over 75% of them singletons. The length of the CDR3 is 15 residues. Germline V gene lookup returns CDR1 MNHEY and CDR2 SVGAGI. Trimming removed 4 bases from V and 8 bases from J; junction bases left unmatched: 9. What was sequenced was PBMCs. The TCR sequence derives from a woman aged 25 to 39 in good health and CMV-seronegative. The chain carries TRBV6-5 and TRBJ2-1; TRBD2 matches 9 bases. Here the CDR3 DNA reads TGTGCCAGCAGTTTAACCGGGACTAGCTCGGATGAGCAGTTCTTC. Translation: CASSLTGTSSDEQFF.